This T cell receptor beta chain came from a study of cytomegalovirus exposure and HLA in healthy donors. Whole-study results and caveats: As a later analysis showed, a missense DCLRE1C variant was linked to trimming of TCR beta V- and J-genes.

CDR3 length equals 15 residues. V was clipped by 5 bases and J by 12 bases, with 23 bases between them. Germline V gene sequence: CDR1 MNHEY, CDR2 SVGAGI. Amplification used 60 Vbeta primers and 13 Jbeta primers. TCRdb's table, derived via immunoSEQ multiplex PCR, lists solely in-frame clones and lacks some. The table includes about 200,000 clones, roughly 77% detected once. On this clone itself: The antigen remains unidentified.

Sequences were obtained from PBMCs. The rearrangement links TRBV6-5 to TRBJ1-5; D perhaps matches TRBD1 (6 bases). The receptor's source is a male donor in good health and CMV-seropositive. The CDR3 region is CASSRDPGALRVQHF. CDR3 nucleotide sequence: TGTGCCAGCAGTAGAGACCCAGGGGCCCTACGTGTCCAGCATTTT.